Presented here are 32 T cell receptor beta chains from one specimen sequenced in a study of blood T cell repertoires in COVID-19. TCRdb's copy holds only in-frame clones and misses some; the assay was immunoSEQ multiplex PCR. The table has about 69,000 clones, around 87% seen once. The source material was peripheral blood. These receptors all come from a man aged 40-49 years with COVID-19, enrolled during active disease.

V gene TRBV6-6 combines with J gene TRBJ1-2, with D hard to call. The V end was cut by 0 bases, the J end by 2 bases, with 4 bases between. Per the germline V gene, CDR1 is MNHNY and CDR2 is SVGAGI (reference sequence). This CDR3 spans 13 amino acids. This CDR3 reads CASSYSQNYGYTF. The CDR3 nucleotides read TGTGCCAGCAGTTACTCGCAGAACTATGGCTACACCTTC.

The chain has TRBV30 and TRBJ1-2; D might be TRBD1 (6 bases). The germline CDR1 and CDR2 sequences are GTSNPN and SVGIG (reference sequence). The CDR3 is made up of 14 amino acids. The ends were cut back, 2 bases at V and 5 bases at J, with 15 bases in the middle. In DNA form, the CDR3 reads TGTGCCTGGAGTCCCTGGGGGACATCTTATGGCTACACCTTC. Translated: CAWSPWGTSYGYTF. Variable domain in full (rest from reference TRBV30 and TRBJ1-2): SQTIHQWPATLVQPVGSPLSLECTVEGTSNPNLYWYRQAAGRGLQLLFYSVGIGQISSEVPQNLSASRPQDRQFILSSKKLLLSDSGFYLCAWSPWGTSYGYTFGSGTRLTVV.

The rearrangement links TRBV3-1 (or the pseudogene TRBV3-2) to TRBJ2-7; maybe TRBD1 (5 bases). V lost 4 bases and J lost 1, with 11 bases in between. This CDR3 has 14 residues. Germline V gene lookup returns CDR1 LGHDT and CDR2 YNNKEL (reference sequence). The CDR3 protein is CASSPGLRSYEQYF. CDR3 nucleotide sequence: TGTGCCAGCAGCCCAGGGTTAAGATCCTACGAGCAGTACTTC.

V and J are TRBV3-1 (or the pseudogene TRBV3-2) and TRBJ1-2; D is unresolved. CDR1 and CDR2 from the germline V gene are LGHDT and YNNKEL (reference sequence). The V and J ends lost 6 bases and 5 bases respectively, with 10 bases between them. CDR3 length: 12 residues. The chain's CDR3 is CASRKAEYGYTF. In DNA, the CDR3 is TGTGCCAGCAGAAAGGCGGAATATGGCTACACCTTC.

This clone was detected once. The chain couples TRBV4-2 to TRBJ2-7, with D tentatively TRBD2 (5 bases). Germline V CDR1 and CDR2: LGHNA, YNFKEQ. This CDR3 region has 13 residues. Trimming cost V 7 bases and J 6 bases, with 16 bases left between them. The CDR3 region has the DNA TGTGCCAGCACCTCGACTATTAGTGGCGAGCAGTACTTC. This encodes CASTSTISGEQYF.

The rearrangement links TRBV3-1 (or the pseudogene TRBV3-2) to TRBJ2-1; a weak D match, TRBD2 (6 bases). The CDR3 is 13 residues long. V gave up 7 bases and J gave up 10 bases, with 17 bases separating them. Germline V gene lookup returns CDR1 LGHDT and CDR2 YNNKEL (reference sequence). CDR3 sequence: CASTHTRRGEQFF. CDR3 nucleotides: TGTGCCAGCACCCACACCCGTCGGGGGGAGCAGTTCTTC.

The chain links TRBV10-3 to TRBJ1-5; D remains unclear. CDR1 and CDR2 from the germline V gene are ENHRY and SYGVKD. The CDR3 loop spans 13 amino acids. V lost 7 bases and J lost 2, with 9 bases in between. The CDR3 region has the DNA TGTGCCATCAACGGAGGTGGCAATCAGCCCCAGCATTTT. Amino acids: CAINGGGNQPQHF.

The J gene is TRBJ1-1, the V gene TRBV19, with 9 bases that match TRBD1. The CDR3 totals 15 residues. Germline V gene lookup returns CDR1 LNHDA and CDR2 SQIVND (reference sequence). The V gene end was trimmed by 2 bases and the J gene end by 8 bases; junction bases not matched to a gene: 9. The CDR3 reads CASSIWPGQGEEAFF. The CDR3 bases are TGTGCCAGTAGTATATGGCCGGGACAGGGTGAGGAAGCTTTCTTT.

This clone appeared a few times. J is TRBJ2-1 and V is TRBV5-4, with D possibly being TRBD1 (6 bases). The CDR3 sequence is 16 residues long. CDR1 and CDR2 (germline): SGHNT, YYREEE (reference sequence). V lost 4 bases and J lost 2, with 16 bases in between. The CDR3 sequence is CASSPTTHRAYNEQFF. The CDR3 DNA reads TGTGCCAGCAGCCCCACCACCCACAGGGCCTACAATGAGCAGTTCTTC.

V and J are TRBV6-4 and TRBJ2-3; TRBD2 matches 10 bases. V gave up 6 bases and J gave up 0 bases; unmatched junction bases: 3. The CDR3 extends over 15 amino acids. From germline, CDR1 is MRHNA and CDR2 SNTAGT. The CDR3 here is CASRSSGGSTDTQYF. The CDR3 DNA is TGTGCCAGCAGATCTAGCGGGGGAAGCACAGATACGCAGTATTTT.

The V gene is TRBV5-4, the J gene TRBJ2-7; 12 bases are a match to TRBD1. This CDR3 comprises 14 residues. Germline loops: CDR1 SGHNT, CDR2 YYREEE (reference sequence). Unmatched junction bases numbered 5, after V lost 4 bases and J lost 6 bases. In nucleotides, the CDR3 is TGTGCCAGCAGCCAGGGACAGGGGGCCGGCGAGCAGTACTTC. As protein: CASSQGQGAGEQYF.

CDR3 coding DNA: TGTGCCTGGAAGCGTCGCGGGGGAGAGACCCAGTACTTC. This gives the protein CAWKRRGGETQYF. The V call is TRBV30, the J call TRBJ2-5; 7 nucleotides line up with TRBD2. The germline V gene encodes CDR1 GTSNPN and CDR2 SVGIG (reference sequence). This CDR3 contains 13 residues. J was trimmed by 4 bases and V by 4 bases; bases with no gene match: 6.

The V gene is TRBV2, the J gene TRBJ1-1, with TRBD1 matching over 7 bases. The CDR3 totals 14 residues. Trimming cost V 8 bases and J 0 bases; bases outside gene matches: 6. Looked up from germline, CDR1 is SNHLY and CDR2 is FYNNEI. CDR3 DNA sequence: TGTGCCAGCCAAGAGACAGGGATGAACACTGAAGCTTTCTTT. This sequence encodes CASQETGMNTEAFF.

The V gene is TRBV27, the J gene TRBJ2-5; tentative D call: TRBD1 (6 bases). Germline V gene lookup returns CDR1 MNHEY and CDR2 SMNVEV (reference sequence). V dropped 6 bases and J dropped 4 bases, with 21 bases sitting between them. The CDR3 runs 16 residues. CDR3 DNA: TGTGCCAGCAGAGGCGACTTCAGGGGCACGATAGAGACCCAGTACTTC. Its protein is CASRGDFRGTIETQYF.

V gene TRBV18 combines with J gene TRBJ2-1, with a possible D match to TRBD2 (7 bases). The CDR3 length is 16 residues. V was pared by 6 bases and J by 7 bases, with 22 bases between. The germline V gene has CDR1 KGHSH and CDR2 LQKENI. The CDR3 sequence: CASSPAGGALGNEQFF. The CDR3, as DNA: TGTGCCAGCTCCCCGGCTGGGGGGGCTTTGGGGAATGAGCAGTTCTTC.

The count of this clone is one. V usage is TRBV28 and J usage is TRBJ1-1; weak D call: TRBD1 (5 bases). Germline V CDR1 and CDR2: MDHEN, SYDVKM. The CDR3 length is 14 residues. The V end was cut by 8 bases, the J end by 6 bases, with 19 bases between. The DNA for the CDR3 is TGTGCCAGCCTTTCGGGGGATCGGTGGGCTGAAGCTTTCTTT. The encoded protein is CASLSGDRWAEAFF.

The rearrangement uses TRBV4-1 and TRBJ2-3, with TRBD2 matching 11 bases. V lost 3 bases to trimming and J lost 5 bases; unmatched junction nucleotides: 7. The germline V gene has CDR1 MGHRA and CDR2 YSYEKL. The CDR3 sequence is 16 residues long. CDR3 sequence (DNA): TGCGCCAGCAGCCACCCCTCCCTAGCGGGGGGAGATACGCAGTATTTT. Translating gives CASSHPSLAGGDTQYF.

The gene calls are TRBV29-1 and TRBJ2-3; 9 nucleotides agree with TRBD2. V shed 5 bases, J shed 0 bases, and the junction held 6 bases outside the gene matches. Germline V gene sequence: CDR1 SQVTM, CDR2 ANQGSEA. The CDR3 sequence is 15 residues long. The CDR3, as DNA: TGCAGCGTTCACTCCAGCGGGGGGAGCACAGATACGCAGTATTTT. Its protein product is CSVHSSGGSTDTQYF.

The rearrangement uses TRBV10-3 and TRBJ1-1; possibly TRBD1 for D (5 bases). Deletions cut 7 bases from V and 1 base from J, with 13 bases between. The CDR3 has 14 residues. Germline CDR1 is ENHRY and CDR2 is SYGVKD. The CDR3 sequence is CAITPTEANTEAFF. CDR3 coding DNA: TGTGCCATCACCCCGACAGAGGCGAACACTGAAGCTTTCTTT.

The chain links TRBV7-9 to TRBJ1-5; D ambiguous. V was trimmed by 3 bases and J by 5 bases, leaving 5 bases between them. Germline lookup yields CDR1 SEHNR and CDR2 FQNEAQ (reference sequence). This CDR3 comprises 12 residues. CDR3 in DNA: TGTGCCAGCAGCTTGGCCGATCAGCCCCAGCATTTT. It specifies CASSLADQPQHF.

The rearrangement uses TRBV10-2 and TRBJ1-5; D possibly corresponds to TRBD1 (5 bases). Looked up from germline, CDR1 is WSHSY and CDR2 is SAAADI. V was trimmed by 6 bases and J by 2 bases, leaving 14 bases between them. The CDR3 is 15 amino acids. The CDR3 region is CASSRDLIGNQPQHF. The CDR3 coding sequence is TGCGCCAGCAGCCGGGACTTAATAGGCAATCAGCCCCAGCATTTT.

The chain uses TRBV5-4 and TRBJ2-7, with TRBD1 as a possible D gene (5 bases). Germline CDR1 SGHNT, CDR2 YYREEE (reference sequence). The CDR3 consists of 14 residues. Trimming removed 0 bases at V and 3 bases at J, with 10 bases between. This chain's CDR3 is CASSLVATDYEQYF. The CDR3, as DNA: TGTGCCAGCAGCTTGGTGGCGACAGACTACGAGCAGTACTTC.

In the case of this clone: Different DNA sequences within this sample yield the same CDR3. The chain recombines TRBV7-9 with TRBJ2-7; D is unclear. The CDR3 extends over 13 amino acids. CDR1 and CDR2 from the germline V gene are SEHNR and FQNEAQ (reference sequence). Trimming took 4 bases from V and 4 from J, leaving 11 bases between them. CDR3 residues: CASSSGTPYEQYF. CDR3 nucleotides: TGTGCCAGCAGCTCTGGTACTCCATACGAGCAGTACTTC.

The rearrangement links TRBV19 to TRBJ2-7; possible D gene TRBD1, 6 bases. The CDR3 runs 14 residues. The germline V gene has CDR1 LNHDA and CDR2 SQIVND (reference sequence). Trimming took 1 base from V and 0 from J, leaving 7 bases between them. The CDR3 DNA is TGTGCCAGTAGTATAGGACAGGACTCCTACGAGCAGTACTTC. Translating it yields CASSIGQDSYEQYF.

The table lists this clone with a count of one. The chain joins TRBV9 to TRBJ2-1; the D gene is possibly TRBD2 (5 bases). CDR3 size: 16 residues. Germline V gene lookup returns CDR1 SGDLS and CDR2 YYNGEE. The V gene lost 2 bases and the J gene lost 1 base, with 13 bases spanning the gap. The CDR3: CASSVSGGGSYNEQFF. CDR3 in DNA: TGTGCCAGCAGCGTTTCAGGAGGAGGTTCCTACAATGAGCAGTTCTTC.

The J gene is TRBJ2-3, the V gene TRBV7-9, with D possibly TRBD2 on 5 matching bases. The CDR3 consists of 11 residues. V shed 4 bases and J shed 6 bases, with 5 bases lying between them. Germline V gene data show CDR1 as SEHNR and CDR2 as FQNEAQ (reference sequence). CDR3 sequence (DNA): TGTGCCAGCAGCTGGAGGGATACGCAGTATTTT. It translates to CASSWRDTQYF.

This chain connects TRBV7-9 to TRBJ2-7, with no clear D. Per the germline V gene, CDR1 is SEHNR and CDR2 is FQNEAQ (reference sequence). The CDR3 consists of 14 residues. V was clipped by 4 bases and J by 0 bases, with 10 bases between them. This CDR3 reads CASSSRLSSYEQYF. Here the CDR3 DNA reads TGTGCCAGCAGCTCAAGACTCAGCTCCTACGAGCAGTACTTC.

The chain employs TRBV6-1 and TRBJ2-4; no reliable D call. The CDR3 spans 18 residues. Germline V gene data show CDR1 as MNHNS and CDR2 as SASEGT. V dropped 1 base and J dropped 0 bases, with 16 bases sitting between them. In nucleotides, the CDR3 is TGTGCCAGCAGTGAAGGAAGTGCGACAAGCTCAGCCAAAAACATTCAGTACTTC. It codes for CASSEGSATSSAKNIQYF.

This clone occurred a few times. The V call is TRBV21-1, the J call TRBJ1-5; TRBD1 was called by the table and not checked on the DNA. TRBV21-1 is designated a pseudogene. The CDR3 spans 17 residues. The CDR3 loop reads CASSKEGDRASNQPQHF. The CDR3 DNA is TGTGCCAGCAGCAAAGAGGGAGACAGGGCTAGCAATCAGCCCCAGCATTTT.

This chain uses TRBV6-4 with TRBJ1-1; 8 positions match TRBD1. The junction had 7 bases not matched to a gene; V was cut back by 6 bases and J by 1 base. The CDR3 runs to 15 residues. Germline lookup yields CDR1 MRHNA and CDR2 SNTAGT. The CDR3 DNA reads TGTGCCAGCAGAAAGGACAGGGTCGGGAACACTGAAGCTTTCTTT. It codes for CASRKDRVGNTEAFF.

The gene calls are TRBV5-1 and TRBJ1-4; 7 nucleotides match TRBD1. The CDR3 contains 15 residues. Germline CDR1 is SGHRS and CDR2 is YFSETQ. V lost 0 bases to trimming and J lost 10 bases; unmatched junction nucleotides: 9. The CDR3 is CASSLVSRGIVKLFF. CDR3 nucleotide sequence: TGCGCCAGCAGCTTGGTATCCAGGGGGATTGTAAAACTGTTTTTT.

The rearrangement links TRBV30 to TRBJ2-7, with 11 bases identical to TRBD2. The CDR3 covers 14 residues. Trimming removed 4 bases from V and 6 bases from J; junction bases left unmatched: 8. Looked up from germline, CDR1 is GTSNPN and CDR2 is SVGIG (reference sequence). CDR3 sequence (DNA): TGTGCCTGGACTAGCGGGGGGTTTAGCGGCGAGCAGTACTTC. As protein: CAWTSGGFSGEQYF.